The entry below gives a single T cell receptor (beta chain) sequence along with its context. No cognate antigen has been identified for it. The sample holds no much larger clone one base away, and base qualities are not on file. The cohort consisted of some 730 healthy bone marrow donors. At the time of sampling, all cohort members were nominally healthy, though unrecorded immune exposures were likely present. The donor was CMV seropositive and was included in the group of almost 300 seropositive cohort members. Each donor provided a peripheral blood sample, and peripheral blood mononuclear cells were used for TCR beta sequencing. Genomic DNA extraction from the blood cell samples was performed with the Qiagen DNeasy Blood Extraction Kit. The record originates from a study of cytomegalovirus exposure and HLA in healthy donors (TCRdb year 2017). For context, the study as a whole: An earlier analysis of several hundred of the donors reported around 280 Gb of sequence data and approximately 120 million unique TCR beta sequences obtained from about 170 million T cells. Of the roughly 410 genotyped donors, 75% to 85% were placed in the genetic ancestry cluster associated with self-reported Caucasian donors. Among 398 genotyped donors of the cohort, an average of approximately 240,000 unique TCR beta nucleotide sequences was sequenced per donor, of which about 18% were non-productive. In a later genetic analysis, genome-wide SNP genotypes for about three fifths of the roughly 670 donors were used, and that subset was treated as a discovery cohort. Every repertoire in the discovery cohort had been generated on one and the same sequencing platform. About five DR-DQ haplotypes were handled as single units for association and clustering because linkage in the cohort was strong. Typing coverage differed by locus: A, B, C, DRB1 and DQB1 were typed in roughly 629-630 donors, DQA1 in approximately 520, DPA1 in 600 to 610, and DPB1 in approximately 450. The later analysis used no new phenotypic data to find candidate immune exposures, relying instead on TCR beta sequences and their occurrence across donors. To study patterns of TCR occurrence, a later analysis re-analyzed previously published TCR beta repertoires from around 660 donors and added high-resolution HLA genotyping. An early release that covered several hundred HLA-typed donors contained 250 to 350 gigabases of sequencing data and about 84 million unique TCR sequences. An earlier analysis of approximately 580 of the donors used high-throughput TCR beta sequencing to judge whether each TCR beta V gene segment behaved as functional or pseudogenic. To predict cytomegalovirus infection status, the study combined high-throughput TCR immunosequencing, statistical association of individual TCRs with disease status, and machine learning. Using immunosequencing, the study profiled T cell repertoires from about 650 subjects and related those repertoires to cytomegalovirus serostatus. Along with the approximately 650-subject first cohort, a separate validation cohort of over a hundred different subjects was used. Donor age, sex, ethnicity and CMV serostatus were compiled together with the repertoire data. The aim of the study was to test whether cataloging public T cell receptors could identify signatures of past pathogen exposure. Class I and class II HLA loci were covered by the typing at four-digit resolution. The research as a whole found: When HLA alleles, especially DR and DQ, strongly co-occurred, TCR associations were difficult to assign to individual alleles. About 15 rarely observed V segments, including chromosome 9 orphons, were excluded from the earlier analysis of about 610 of the donors because counts were too low. The study listed approximately 150 TCR beta chains as associated with cytomegalovirus. A further reported finding was that TCR beta sequences accurately predicted the HLA-A and HLA-B alleles for most subjects in the first cohort. An association between a missense DCLRE1C variant and V-gene and J-gene trimming of TCR beta chains was found in a later genetic analysis and replicated in an independent cohort. Most CMV-associated TCR beta chains appeared to be HLA-restricted in a later analysis, and the HLA associations seemed to be driven largely by CMV exposure. In a later analysis, the rate of TCR association differed among HLA loci, with DRB1 alleles having the most associated TCRs and HLA-C alleles having the fewest. A group of highly shared sequence variants was considered likely to be a technical artifact of the sequencing pipeline. Specific HLA alleles were associated with over 15,000 TCR beta sequences at a false discovery rate of 0.05 in a later analysis. A few of the identified cytomegalovirus-associated TCR beta chains were confirmed in vitro to be specific for cytomegalovirus antigens. Presence/absence analyses assumed roughly uniform sequencing depth across donors, an assumption that may not hold. Correlated functional status among segregating V segments might reflect linkage disequilibrium, but an unknown experimental factor could not be ruled out. Immune exposure information for the cohort was limited to CMV serostatus. The classifier was reported to diagnose cytomegalovirus status with high specificity and sensitivity in both the original and validation cohorts. According to the authors, the approach could potentially be generalized to other disease states and immunological phenotypes. Compared with the roughly 720-donor mean, donors in an Asian-associated ancestry cluster had fewer N-insertions in productive TCRs, according to a later genetic analysis. Some IMGT-functional V segments, including TRBV6-2 and TRBV6-3, could not be told apart with the 87-base-pair reads, so those segments were excluded. In a later analysis, several top co-occurrence clusters were reported to appear linked to parvovirus B19, influenza, CMV and Epstein-Barr virus. In an earlier analysis of some 540 of the donors, most TCR beta V segments appeared in productive rearrangements about 87% or about 30% of the time, broadly matching IMGT annotations. The cohort was sequenced for TCR beta chains only, and without alpha or paired-chain data the features that could be detected were limited. In a later analysis, HLA-associated TCR beta chains were found to be more clonally expanded and to have lower generation probabilities than equally common non-associated chains. Most TCR sequences were observed very rarely across donors, whereas some public TCRs were present in many individuals. Because HLA typing was unavailable for some donors at each locus, only the typed subset was used in association tests.

The protocol used for the library was the immunoSEQ multiplex PCR assay. For the multiplex PCR, a mixture combining 60 forward primers for TCR Vbeta segments and 13 reverse primers for TCR Jbeta segments was used. A multiplex PCR assay on genomic DNA amplified the CDR3 region of rearranged TCR beta genes. The amplified TCR beta libraries were sequenced on the Illumina HiSeq System as 87-base-pair reads. As for how the authors treated the data: A later analysis counted around 72 million unique TCR beta chains across the 500 to 850 repertoires, and 9 million to 14 million of these chains were shared by at least two donors. A nearest-neighbor algorithm error-corrected the raw reads and collapsed the reads into unique sequences, merging closely related sequences to remove PCR and sequencing errors. To assign V, D and J gene segments, CDR3 sequences were aligned to IMGT reference sequences. For a sequence to be retained, a match of at least six nucleotides to both a V gene segment and a J gene segment was required. A rearrangement was called productive if the CDR3 had no stop codons and remained in frame with V and J, and every other rearrangement was called non-productive. CDR3 was defined according to IMGT convention as the region running from the second conserved V-encoded cysteine to the conserved J-encoded phenylalanine. The earlier analysis of some 580 of the donors excluded any sequence lacking an unambiguous match to a single V gene segment. An earlier analysis of a few hundred of the donors called V segments functional above 56.7% productive rearrangements and segregating when the between-donor standard deviation exceeded 5%. To diagnose cytomegalovirus status from the catalog of TCR beta chain sequences, a statistical classification framework was built. In a later analysis, V and J genes were assigned by comparing TCR nucleotide sequences against IMGT/GENE-DB human TR gene sequences. Using the TCRdist pipeline, a later analysis assigned CDR3 sequences along with most-parsimonious VDJ recombination scenarios. In a later analysis, each TCR beta chain was defined by its CDR3 amino acid sequence together with its V-gene family, and reads without a unique V-gene family were excluded. To address suspected cross-contamination and a sequencing artifact, a later analysis removed 592 highly shared, low-generation-probability nucleotide sequences. A later analysis calculated a clonal expansion index for each public chain from normalized within-repertoire ranks of inferred template counts. In a later analysis, generation probabilities were computed with a VDJ recombination model fitted to out-of-frame rearrangements, and the resulting probabilities were checked against IGoR. In a later analysis, hypergeometric tests were used to score TCR-TCR, TCR-HLA and TCR-CMV co-occurrence, with a repertoire-size bias correction applied to TCR pairs. A later analysis estimated false discovery rates by permuting HLA or CMV assignments 20 times. In a later analysis, co-occurring TCRs were grouped using DBSCAN, and TCRdist sequence similarity was added for clustering within HLA-allele-positive subsets. Repertoires with fewer than 30,000 or more than 120,000 public chains were left out of co-occurrence clustering, as were about 5 repertoires with anomalous nucleotide sharing. Not all clones reach the TCRdb copy of this immuneACCESS table, which keeps in-frame sequences only. Checked studies attribute under half of the gap to unresolved V genes and leave the rest unexplained. Clone size and V and J calls were adopted from that table, with D and trimming inferred from the DNA. The sample yields some 200,000 clones; 8.5% to 10% were counted once. Of the sample, roughly 1.4% is held by the ten largest clones.

The germline V gene (reference sequence) sets CDR1 to SEHNR and CDR2 to FQNEAQ. Counted from cysteine to phenylalanine, this CDR3 has 16 amino acids. CDR3 DNA is the only sequence kept; it has 48 bases, read in frame from the first base. Unmatched junction bases come to 8, with V trimmed by 6 bases and J by 1 base. Sequenced material: PBMCs. The chain uses TRBV7-9 and TRBJ2-1; 8 nucleotides in the junction match TRBD2. The receptor was isolated from a woman in her twenties or thirties in good health and CMV-seropositive. The sequence in DNA is TGTGCCAGCAGTCAGATCGGGACTAGTTCCTACAATGAGCAGTTCTTC. Its translation reads: CASSQIGTSSYNEQFF.